Included here is one T cell receptor (beta chain) sequence, with context. The CDR3 has 14 amino acids. Germline V gene sequence: CDR1 SGHTA, CDR2 FQGTGA. Germline trimming cut 3 bases from V and 8 bases from J; bases unmatched to any gene: 4. Authors' methods: Reference gene primers were amplified, and this amplification served to estimate nucleated cell counts. The protocol was immunoSEQ multiplex PCR, while the TCRdb copy is restricted to in-frame clones and leaves out a portion. For V, J and clone size, that table is used; D and trimming come from the DNA. Of around 150,000 clones in the sample, about 93% were seen once. These data originate in a study of blood T cell repertoires in COVID-19. Study as a whole: Samples of COVID-19 (acute and convalescent) were obtained from the United States, Italy and Spain. T cells, B-cell-depleted T cells, or PBMCs supplied cDNA or gDNA.

Material for sequencing was peripheral blood. This TCR derives from a woman aged 45-65 years with acute or convalescent COVID-19. The chain couples TRBV7-3 to TRBJ1-6; 7 bases are shared with TRBD1. The CDR3 region is CASSLGQPDSPLHF. Written as DNA, the CDR3 is TGTGCCAGCAGCTTGGGACAGCCCGATTCACCCCTCCACTTT.